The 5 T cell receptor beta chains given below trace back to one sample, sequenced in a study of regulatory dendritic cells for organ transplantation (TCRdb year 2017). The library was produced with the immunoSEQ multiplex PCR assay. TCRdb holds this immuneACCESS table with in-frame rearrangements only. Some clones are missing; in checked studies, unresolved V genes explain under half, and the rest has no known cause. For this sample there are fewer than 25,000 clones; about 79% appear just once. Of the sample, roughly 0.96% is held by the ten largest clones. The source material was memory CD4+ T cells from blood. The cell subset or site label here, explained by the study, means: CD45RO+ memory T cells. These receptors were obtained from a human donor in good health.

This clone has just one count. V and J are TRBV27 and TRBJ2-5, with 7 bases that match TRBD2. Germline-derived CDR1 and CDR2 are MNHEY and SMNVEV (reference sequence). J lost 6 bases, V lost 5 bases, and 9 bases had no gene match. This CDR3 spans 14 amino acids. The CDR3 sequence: CASSPWGGEKTQYF. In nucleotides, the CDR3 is TGTGCCAGCAGTCCCTGGGGGGGGGAAAAGACCCAGTACTTC.

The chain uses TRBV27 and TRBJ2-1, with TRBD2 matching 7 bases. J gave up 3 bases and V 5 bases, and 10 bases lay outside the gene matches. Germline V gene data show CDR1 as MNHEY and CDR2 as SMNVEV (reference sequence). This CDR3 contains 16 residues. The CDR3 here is CASSPENSGLYNEQFF. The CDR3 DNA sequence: TGTGCCAGCAGTCCGGAGAATAGCGGGCTCTACAATGAGCAGTTCTTC.

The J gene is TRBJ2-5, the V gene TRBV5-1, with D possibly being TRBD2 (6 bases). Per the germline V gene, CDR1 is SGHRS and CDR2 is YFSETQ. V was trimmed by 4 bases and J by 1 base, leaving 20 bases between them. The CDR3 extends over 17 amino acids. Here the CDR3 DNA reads TGCGCCAGCAGCCCTACGGCTGGCAGCGGGCTCCAAGAGACCCAGTACTTC. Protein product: CASSPTAGSGLQETQYF.

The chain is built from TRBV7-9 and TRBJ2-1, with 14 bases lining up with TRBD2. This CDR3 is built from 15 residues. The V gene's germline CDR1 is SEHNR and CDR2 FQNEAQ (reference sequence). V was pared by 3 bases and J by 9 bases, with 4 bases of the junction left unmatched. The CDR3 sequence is CASSLGGLAGGEQFF. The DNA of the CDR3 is TGTGCCAGCAGCTTGGGAGGACTAGCGGGGGGTGAGCAGTTCTTC.

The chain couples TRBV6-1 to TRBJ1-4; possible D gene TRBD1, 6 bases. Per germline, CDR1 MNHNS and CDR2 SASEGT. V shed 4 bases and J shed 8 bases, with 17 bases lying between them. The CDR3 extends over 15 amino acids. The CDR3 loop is CASSVGGQPSEKLFF. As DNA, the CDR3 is TGTGCCAGCAGTGTAGGAGGACAGCCGTCCGAAAAACTGTTTTTT.